This T cell receptor beta chain is drawn from a study of cytomegalovirus exposure and HLA in healthy donors. Study-wide points: Later work associated fewer than 20,000 TCR beta sequences with HLA alleles at 0.05 false discovery rate. Only CMV serostatus was available as immune exposure information. Cytomegalovirus association was listed for 170 or so TCR beta chains.

The V gene lost 4 bases and the J gene lost 0 bases, with 10 bases spanning the gap. The germline V gene has CDR1 SGDLS and CDR2 YYNGEE. The CDR3 sequence is 15 residues long. As concerns this clone: Its cognate antigen is unknown.

PCR was performed using 60 Vbeta and 13 Jbeta primers. This table comes from immunoSEQ multiplex PCR, and its TCRdb copy is limited to in-frame clones, with some not included. The sample has some 76,000 clones, about 88% seen once; the top ten hold 2% to 3%. The sequenced sample was PBMCs. The TCR sequence derives from a woman between 50 and 59 years old in good health and CMV-seronegative. The rearrangement uses TRBV9 and TRBJ2-2; maybe TRBD2 (5 bases). CDR3 protein: CASSPWTSNTGELFF. The CDR3 coding sequence is TGTGCCAGCAGCCCTTGGACTTCGAACACCGGGGAGCTGTTTTTT.